This TCR beta chain was identified in a study of blood T cell repertoires in COVID-19. Study information: PBMCs, B-cell-depleted T cells, or T cells provided the cDNA or gDNA that made up the material.

The length of the CDR3 is 13 residues. Between the trimmed V and J ends, which lost 4 bases and 5 bases, there was a span of 14 bases. CDR1 is SQVTM, CDR2 ANQGSEA, per germline. Authors' analysis steps: Amplification with reference gene primers provided the estimates of nucleated cell counts. Sequenced by immunoSEQ multiplex PCR; TCRdb stores in-frame clones only, minus some. D and trimming come from the DNA, and the V and J calls and clone size come from that table. The table lists over 200,000 clones, around 86% of them singletons. This clone was counted once. This rearrangement joins TRBV29-1 to TRBJ1-1; D gene unclear. The clonotype comes from a man aged 40-49 years who had recovered from COVID-19. Material for sequencing was peripheral blood. CDR3 loop: CSVGSPRATEAFF. The DNA for the CDR3 is TGCAGCGTTGGATCCCCGAGGGCAACTGAAGCTTTCTTT.